The table lists the clone carrying this T cell receptor beta chain with a count of one. What it binds is not known. V dropped 4 bases and J dropped 0 bases, with 15 bases sitting between them. Per the germline V gene, CDR1 is KGHDR and CDR2 is SFDVKD. This CDR3 spans 17 amino acids. This specimen comes from a study of T cell responses to AZD1222 COVID-19 vaccine. Whole-study findings and limits: Receipt of two AZD1222 doses was followed by a rise in Spike-specific TCR breadth and depth.

Only in-frame clones appear in the TCRdb table, and some are missing; sequencing was by immunoSEQ multiplex PCR. This table has 15,000 to 20,000 clones, roughly 89% appearing once. The specimen comprised peripheral blood, sampled 28 days after the second AZD1222 dose. The chain couples TRBV24-1 to TRBJ2-1; tentatively, D is TRBD1 (6 bases). This sequence originates from an adult who received the AZD1222 COVID-19 vaccine. The CDR3 is CATSDNRDTSSYNEQFF. The CDR3, as DNA: TGTGCCACCAGTGACAACCGGGACACGAGCTCCTACAATGAGCAGTTCTTC.